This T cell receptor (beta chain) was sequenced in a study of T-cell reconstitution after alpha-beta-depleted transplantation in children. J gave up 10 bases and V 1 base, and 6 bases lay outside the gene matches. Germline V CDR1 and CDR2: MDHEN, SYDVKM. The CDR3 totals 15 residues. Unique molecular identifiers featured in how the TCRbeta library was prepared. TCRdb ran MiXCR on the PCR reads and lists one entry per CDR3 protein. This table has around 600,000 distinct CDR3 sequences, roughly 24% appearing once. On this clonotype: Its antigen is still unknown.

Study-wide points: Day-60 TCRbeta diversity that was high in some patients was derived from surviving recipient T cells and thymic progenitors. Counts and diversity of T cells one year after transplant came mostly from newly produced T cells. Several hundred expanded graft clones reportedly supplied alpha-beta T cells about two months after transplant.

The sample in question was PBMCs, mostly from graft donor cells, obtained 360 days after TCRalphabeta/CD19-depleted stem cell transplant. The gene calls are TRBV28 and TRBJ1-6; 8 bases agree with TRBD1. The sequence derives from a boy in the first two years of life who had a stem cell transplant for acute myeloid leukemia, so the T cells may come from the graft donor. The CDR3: CASSLSSGGYSPLHF. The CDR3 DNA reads TGTGCCAGCAGTTTATCTTCAGGGGGCTACTCACCCCTCCACTTT.